One sample yielded the 27 T cell receptor beta chains listed below, sequenced in a study of blood T cells in healthy people across ages. Together with a sample-barcoded 5' primer, a J-beta primer mix was included in a second PCR lasting roughly 6 to 12 cycles. TCRdb re-analysed the 5' RACE reads in MiXCR, keeping a single row per CDR3 protein. In the table there are over a million distinct CDR3 sequences, 45% of which are singletons. The sequenced material came from blood. The receptors come from a woman aged 60 to 75 in good health.

This clonotype was seen a few times. The gene calls are TRBV7-2 and TRBJ2-5, with 11 bases aligning to TRBD2. The CDR3 totals 14 residues. Germline V CDR1 and CDR2: SGHTA, FQGNSA. Losses at the gene ends were 5 bases for V and 9 bases for J; bases not matched to a gene: 8. The CDR3 DNA reads as TGTGCCAGCAGCGGGACTAGCGGAACCGGGGCCCAGTACTTC. Its translation: CASSGTSGTGAQYF.

Only a few counts were recorded for this clonotype. This sequence joins TRBV20-1 and TRBJ2-5, with TRBD2 identical over 7 bases. Looked up from germline, CDR1 is DFQATT and CDR2 is SNEGSKA (reference sequence). Trimming at V came to 1 base and at J to 6 bases, leaving 2 bases not matched to a gene. The CDR3 consists of 12 residues. CDR3 sequence reads: CSARGGRQTQYF. CDR3 nucleotide sequence: TGCAGTGCTAGAGGCGGGAGACAGACCCAGTACTTC.

This clonotype has ten or more counts. It may be a read error: a sequence one base away is much more abundant. This sequence joins TRBV5-1 and TRBJ2-3; D assignment may be TRBD1 or TRBD2 (5 bases each). CDR1 and CDR2 from the germline V gene are SGHRS and YFSETQ. The CDR3 consists of 14 residues. V dropped 4 bases and J dropped 8 bases, with 17 bases sitting between them. CDR3 nucleotides: TGCGCCAGCAGCGTGAGTTCCCAGGGAGCTACGCAGTATTTT. As protein: CASSVSSQGATQYF.

The chain couples TRBV6-5 to TRBJ2-7, with TRBD2 matching 7 bases. The better agreement between TRBJ2-5 and the DNA end casts doubt on the J call. Germline V gene lookup returns CDR1 MNHEY and CDR2 SVGAGI. CDR3 length equals 14 residues. The CDR3 loop is CASSRGGGVETQYF. The CDR3 nucleotides are TGTGCCAGCAGCCGGGGTGGGGGGGTCGAGACCCAGTACTTC.

This clonotype was detected only a few times. The rearrangement uses TRBV6-2 or TRBV6-3 and TRBJ2-5; 7 nucleotides line up with TRBD2. Matching the DNA end better, TRBJ2-7 makes the J call doubtful. This CDR3 is 12 amino acids long. Germline V lookup: CDR1 MNHEY, CDR2 SVGEGT. CDR3 residues: CASRYGGGEQYF. In DNA form, the CDR3 reads TGTGCCAGCAGGTATGGCGGGGGCGAGCAGTACTTC.

In this sample, this clonotype turned up a few times. V and J are TRBV24-1 and TRBJ2-3; 11 nucleotides match TRBD1. Trimming cost V 4 bases and J 6 bases; bases outside gene matches: 5. The CDR3 is 15 residues long. The germline V gene has CDR1 KGHDR and CDR2 SFDVKD. The CDR3 DNA follows: TGTGCCACCAGTGAAACCCGGGACAGGGGGGATACGCAGTATTTT. As protein: CATSETRDRGDTQYF.

The CDR3 nucleotides read TGTGCCAGCAGCTTAGGGGCCGGGACAGGGAGCACTGAAGCTTTCTTT. This codes for CASSLGAGTGSTEAFF. The chain links TRBV7-2 to TRBJ1-1, with TRBD1 matching 9 bases. Trimming took 1 base from V and 4 from J; bases not matched to a gene: 7. The CDR3 extends over 16 amino acids. Germline CDR1 and CDR2: SGHTA and FQGNSA.

The chain has TRBV7-9 and TRBJ2-5; D not certain. Matching the DNA end better, TRBJ2-7 makes the J call doubtful. CDR3 length: 13 residues. Germline V lookup: CDR1 SEHNR, CDR2 FQNEAQ (reference sequence). The DNA of the CDR3 is TGTGCCAGCAGCCGCCTAATAGGTGGCGAGCAGTACTTC. It translates to CASSRLIGGEQYF.

As to this clonotype: This may stem from a read error, because a much larger clone lies one nucleotide away. The chain is built from TRBV6-1 and TRBJ2-1; 14 bases agree with TRBD2. V lost 7 bases and J lost 6; bases outside the gene matches: 5. The CDR3 sequence is 15 residues long. Germline V CDR1 and CDR2: MNHNS, SASEGT. CDR3 in amino acids: CASIGTSGGCNEQFF. The CDR3 DNA sequence: TGTGCCAGCATCGGGACTAGCGGGGGCTGCAATGAGCAGTTCTTC.

The V gene is TRBV6-6, the J gene TRBJ2-1; 8 nucleotides match TRBD1. The V gene end was trimmed by 6 bases and the J gene end by 4 bases; junction bases not matched to a gene: 5. CDR3 length equals 14 residues. Germline V CDR1 and CDR2: MNHNY, SVGAGI (reference sequence). CDR3 residues: CASRDRERYNEQFF. In DNA form, the CDR3 reads TGTGCCAGCAGGGACAGGGAGAGGTACAATGAGCAGTTCTTC.

In its sample, this clonotype was seen a few times. This sequence joins TRBV6-5 and TRBJ2-5; 7 nucleotides match TRBD1. The germline gives CDR1 MNHEY, CDR2 SVGAGI. Trimming at V came to 6 bases and at J to 2 bases, leaving 6 bases not matched to a gene. The CDR3 is 14 residues long. CDR3 DNA sequence: TGTGCCAGCAGACGGGACAGAGTACAAGAGACCCAGTACTTC. Its translation: CASRRDRVQETQYF.

This clonotype came up a few times. The chain has TRBV24-1 and TRBJ2-1, with 12 bases lining up with TRBD2. Germline loops: CDR1 KGHDR, CDR2 SFDVKD. This CDR3 has 17 amino acids. With 1 base clipped from V and 4 bases from J, the junction kept 4 bases outside the gene matches. CDR3 sequence: CATSDFGLAGIYNEQFF. The DNA for the CDR3 is TGTGCCACCAGTGATTTTGGACTAGCGGGAATTTACAATGAGCAGTTCTTC.

This chain links TRBV12-3 or TRBV12-4 with TRBJ2-1; maybe TRBD1 (6 bases). The CDR3 runs to 16 residues. V lost 6 bases to trimming and J lost 3 bases, with 18 bases between them. CDR3 coding DNA: TGTGCCAGCAGCCCCCTTGGGGGCCCCCACTACAATGAGCAGTTCTTC. Translation: CASSPLGGPHYNEQFF.

Ten or more counts support this clonotype. V is TRBV6-1 and J is TRBJ2-5, with D unclear. CDR1 and CDR2 (germline): MNHNS, SASEGT. This CDR3 comprises 16 residues. The germline V and J ends were trimmed by 2 bases and 2 bases, with 15 bases remaining between them. DNA of the CDR3: TGTGCCAGCAGTGAATCCCCTATGGCTCCGCAAGAGACCCAGTACTTC. It is translated as CASSESPMAPQETQYF.

V usage is TRBV7-7 and J usage is TRBJ2-5; D is perhaps TRBD1 or TRBD2 (6 bases each). The CDR3 loop spans 17 amino acids. Germline V gene lookup returns CDR1 SSHAT and CDR2 FNYEAQ (reference sequence). V lost 5 bases to trimming and J lost 4 bases, with 23 bases between them. CDR3 nucleotides: TGTGCCAGCAGCCCCACCGTGGGGGGCGGAGTCGGAGAGACCCAGTACTTC. Translating it yields CASSPTVGGGVGETQYF.

The chain couples TRBV21-1 to TRBJ2-5. TRBV21-1 constitutes a pseudogene. This CDR3 is 13 amino acids long. This chain's CDR3 is CASSKAAQETQYF. The CDR3 bases are TGTGCCAGCAGCAAAGCGGCCCAAGAGACCCAGTACTTC.

The chain couples TRBV9 to TRBJ1-5; possibly TRBD1 for D (6 bases). Germline values: CDR1 SGDLS, CDR2 YYNGEE. The CDR3 runs 15 residues. V was clipped by 5 bases and J by 3 bases, with 15 bases between them. This chain's CDR3 is CASSPSTGLNQPQHF. CDR3 sequence (DNA): TGTGCCAGCAGTCCGAGCACAGGGCTCAATCAGCCCCAGCATTTT. Looking up the rest from reference TRBV9 and TRBJ1-5 gives the full variable domain: DSGVTQTPKHLITATGQRVTLRCSPRSGDLSVYWYQQSLDQGLQFLIQYYNGEERAKGNILERFSAQQFPDLHSELNLSSLELGDSALYFCASSPSTGLNQPQHFGDGTRLSIL.

This rearrangement joins TRBV10-3 to TRBJ1-5, with D uncertain. The CDR3 spans 14 residues. With 3 bases removed from V and 5 bases from J, the gap between germline ends came to 11 bases. The V gene's germline CDR1 is ENHRY and CDR2 SYGVKD. CDR3 sequence: CAISERGIDQPQHF. CDR3 nucleotide sequence: TGTGCCATCAGTGAAAGAGGGATCGATCAGCCCCAGCATTTT.

This clonotype came up a few times. J is TRBJ2-1 and V is TRBV27; D is unresolved. V lost 6 bases to trimming and J lost 8 bases, with 14 bases between them. This CDR3 has 13 amino acids. CDR1 is MNHEY and CDR2 is SMNVEV in the germline V gene (reference sequence). The CDR3 bases are TGTGCCAGCAGCCCACTTGCCCCCGATGAGCAGTTCTTC. Protein sequence: CASSPLAPDEQFF.

The rearrangement uses TRBV28 and TRBJ2-1; TRBD2 aligns across 7 bases. The V gene end was trimmed by 7 bases and the J gene end by 3 bases; junction bases not matched to a gene: 9. Per the germline V gene, CDR1 is MDHEN and CDR2 is SYDVKM. This CDR3 spans 15 amino acids. CDR3 nucleotides: TGTGCCAGCATGCCTCGGTTAGCGGGCTACAATGAGCAGTTCTTC. Translation: CASMPRLAGYNEQFF.

The J gene is TRBJ1-1, the V gene TRBV20-1; D remains ambiguous. This CDR3 has 12 amino acids. CDR1 and CDR2 from the germline V gene are DFQATT and SNEGSKA (reference sequence). The V and J ends lost 6 bases and 0 bases respectively, with 8 bases between them. Here the CDR3 reads CSATFVNTEAFF. DNA of the CDR3: TGCAGTGCGACGTTCGTGAACACTGAAGCTTTCTTT.

This clonotype showed up just once. The chain is built from TRBV3-1 and TRBJ2-1, with 11 bases lining up with TRBD2. This CDR3 is built from 14 residues. Germline V CDR1 and CDR2: LGHDT, YNNKEL (reference sequence). After removal of 4 bases from V and 7 bases from J, the junction contained 3 bases not matched to a gene. The CDR3 reads CASSRGLAVNEQFF. The CDR3 DNA is TGTGCCAGCAGCCGGGGACTAGCGGTTAATGAGCAGTTCTTC.

The chain links TRBV9 to TRBJ2-3, with 15 bases fitting TRBD2. After removal of 2 bases from V and 8 bases from J, the junction contained 18 bases not matched to a gene. This CDR3 region has 20 residues. The germline gives CDR1 SGDLS, CDR2 YYNGEE. The CDR3 is CASSVHAGGTSGRPLGTQYF. CDR3 bases: TGTGCCAGCAGCGTTCATGCCGGAGGGACTAGCGGGAGGCCGCTTGGTACGCAGTATTTT.

This chain joins TRBV7-9 and TRBJ2-7; D is undetermined. This CDR3 contains 14 residues. V was cut by 1 base and J by 0 bases, with 7 bases left in between. The germline V gene has CDR1 SEHNR and CDR2 FQNEAQ (reference sequence). The CDR3 spells CASSLDGFSYEQYF. CDR3 nucleotide sequence: TGTGCCAGCAGCTTAGATGGCTTCTCCTACGAGCAGTACTTC.

The CDR3 sequence: CASSLASFSYNEQYF. DNA of the CDR3: TGTGCCAGCAGTTTAGCAAGCTTCTCCTACAATGAGCAGTACTTC. This sequence joins TRBV12-3 or TRBV12-4 and TRBJ2-7; D is undetermined. Trimming removed 0 bases at V and 7 bases at J, with 16 bases between. CDR3 length equals 15 residues.

The V call is TRBV5-6, the J call TRBJ2-1; 8 bases are a match to TRBD1. This CDR3 spans 17 amino acids. Germline CDR1 reads SGHDT; CDR2 reads YYEEEE. With V trimmed by 4 bases and J by 4 bases, 13 bases remained unmatched. The CDR3 nucleotides are TGTGCCAGCAGCAGCAATACCGGGACAGGTCAATACAATGAGCAGTTCTTC. It is translated as CASSSNTGTGQYNEQFF.

The V call is TRBV29-1, the J call TRBJ1-2; 10 positions match TRBD1. CDR1 is SQVTM and CDR2 is ANQGSEA in the germline V gene. This CDR3 region has 14 residues. J gave up 4 bases and V 3 bases, and 5 bases lay outside the gene matches. This chain's CDR3 is CSVEGTGDGYGYTF. The CDR3 coding sequence is TGCAGCGTTGAGGGGACAGGGGACGGCTATGGCTACACCTTC.